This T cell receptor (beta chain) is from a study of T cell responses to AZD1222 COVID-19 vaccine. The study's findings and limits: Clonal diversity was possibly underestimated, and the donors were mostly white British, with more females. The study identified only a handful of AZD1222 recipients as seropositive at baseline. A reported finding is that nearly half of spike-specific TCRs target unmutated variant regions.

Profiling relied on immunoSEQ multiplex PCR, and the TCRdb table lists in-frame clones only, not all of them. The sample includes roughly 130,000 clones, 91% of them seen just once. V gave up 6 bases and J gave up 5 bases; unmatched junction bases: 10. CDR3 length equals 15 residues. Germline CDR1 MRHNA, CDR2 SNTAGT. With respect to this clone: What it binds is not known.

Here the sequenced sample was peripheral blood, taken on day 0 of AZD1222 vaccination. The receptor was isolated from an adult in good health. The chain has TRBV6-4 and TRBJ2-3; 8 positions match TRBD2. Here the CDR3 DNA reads TGTGCCAGCAGCCCGAGCGGGAGTGTCGGAGATACGCAGTATTTT. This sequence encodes CASSPSGSVGDTQYF.